This entry is about one T cell receptor (beta chain). This clone has only one observation. Its antigen remains unidentified. Base qualities are not provided; no much larger clone lies one nucleotide away. This entry is derived from a study of cytomegalovirus exposure and HLA in healthy donors (dated by TCRdb to 2016 to 2017). A note on the overall study: An earlier analysis of roughly 630 of the donors reported roughly 270 Gb of sequence data and around 120 million unique TCR beta sequences from 150 million to 200 million T cells. The study was designed to test whether signatures of past pathogen exposure could be identified by cataloging public T cell receptors. A later analysis re-examined previously published TCR beta repertoires from about 700 donors and added high-resolution HLA genotyping to investigate patterns of TCR occurrence. In a later genetic analysis, genome-wide SNP genotypes for about 65% of the 666 donors were used, and that subset was treated as a discovery cohort. Of the roughly 390 genotyped donors, 75% to 85% were placed in the genetic ancestry cluster associated with self-reported Caucasian donors. The T cell repertoires of 700 or so subjects were profiled by immunosequencing and related to cytomegalovirus serostatus. Class I and class II HLA loci were covered by the typing at four-digit resolution. A few DR-DQ haplotypes were treated as single units for association and clustering because of strong linkage in the cohort. All discovery cohort repertoires had been generated on a single sequencing platform. The number of donors typed differed by locus, with 629-630 for A, B, C, DRB1 and DQB1, roughly 550 for DQA1, nearly 610 for DPA1, and 400 to 490 for DPB1. Approximately 310 gigabases of sequencing data and 75 million to 85 million unique TCR sequences made up an early release that covered fewer than 650 HLA-typed donors. To decide whether each TCR beta V gene segment behaved as functional or pseudogenic, an earlier analysis of approximately 600 of the donors relied on high-throughput TCR beta sequencing. A separate validation cohort of roughly 130 different subjects was used in addition to the roughly 620-subject first cohort. Donor age, sex, ethnicity and CMV serostatus were compiled together with the repertoire data. High-throughput TCR immunosequencing, statistical association of individual TCRs with disease status, and machine learning were combined to predict cytomegalovirus infection status. Among about 370 genotyped donors of the cohort, an average of roughly 230,000 unique TCR beta nucleotide sequences was sequenced per donor, of which 15% to 20% were non-productive. In the later analysis, no new phenotypic data were used to find candidate immune exposures; instead, reliance was placed on TCR beta sequences and their occurrence across donors.

Paper-wide results and their limitations: Most TCR sequences were observed very rarely across donors, whereas some public TCRs were present in many individuals. Immune exposure information for the cohort was limited to CMV serostatus. A later analysis found that TCR association rates varied across HLA loci, with DRB1 alleles showing the most associated TCRs and HLA-C alleles the fewest. According to a later analysis, most CMV-associated TCR beta chains appeared to be HLA-restricted, and the HLA associations seemed to be driven largely by CMV exposure. According to the authors, the approach could potentially be generalized to other disease states and immunological phenotypes. In the study, approximately 150 TCR beta chains were listed as associated with cytomegalovirus. When HLA alleles, especially DR and DQ, strongly co-occurred, TCR associations were difficult to assign to individual alleles. In a later analysis, several top co-occurrence clusters were reported to appear linked to parvovirus B19, influenza, CMV and Epstein-Barr virus. In an earlier analysis of fewer than 750 of the donors, most TCR beta V segments were observed in productive rearrangements about 87% or about 30% of the time, broadly matching IMGT annotations. In vitro tests confirmed that a few of the cytomegalovirus-associated TCR beta chains recognize cytomegalovirus antigens. An association between a missense DCLRE1C variant and V-gene and J-gene trimming of TCR beta chains was found in a later genetic analysis and replicated in an independent cohort. Compared with the approximately 720-donor mean, donors in an Asian-associated ancestry cluster had fewer N-insertions in productive TCRs, according to a later genetic analysis. Specific HLA alleles were associated with roughly 17,000 TCR beta sequences at a false discovery rate of 0.05 in a later analysis. Correlated functional status among segregating V segments might reflect linkage disequilibrium, but an unknown experimental factor could not be ruled out. Because some donors lacked HLA typing at each locus, the association tests relied only on the typed subset. The classifier was reported to diagnose cytomegalovirus status with high specificity and sensitivity in both the original and validation cohorts. The cohort was sequenced for TCR beta chains only, and without alpha or paired-chain data the features that could be detected were limited. A later analysis found that HLA-associated TCR beta chains were more clonally expanded and had lower generation probabilities than equally common non-associated chains. Sequencing depth was assumed to be roughly uniform across donors in the presence/absence analyses, though that assumption may not hold. Because counts were too low, 15 to 20 rarely observed V segments, including chromosome 9 orphons, were excluded from the earlier analysis of some 590 of the donors. The sequencing pipeline was judged likely to have produced a cluster of highly shared sequence variants as a technical artifact. Because the 87-base-pair reads could not distinguish some IMGT-functional V segments, including TRBV6-2 and TRBV6-3, those segments were excluded. A further reported finding was that TCR beta sequences accurately predicted the HLA-A and HLA-B alleles for most subjects in the first cohort.

The library came from the immunoSEQ multiplex PCR assay. A mixture of 60 forward primers for TCR Vbeta segments and 13 reverse primers for TCR Jbeta segments was used in the multiplex PCR. The CDR3 region of rearranged TCR beta genes was amplified from genomic DNA with a multiplex PCR assay. On the Illumina HiSeq System, the amplified TCR beta libraries were sequenced as 87-base-pair reads. The source study handled its data this way. In a later analysis, about 80 million unique TCR beta chains were counted across the approximately 620 repertoires, and about 10 million of these chains were shared by at least two donors. To remove PCR and sequencing errors, raw reads were error-corrected and collapsed into unique sequences using a nearest-neighbor algorithm that merged closely related sequences. CDR3 sequences were aligned to IMGT reference sequences to assign V, D and J gene segments. Each retained sequence needed at least a six-nucleotide match to both a V gene segment and a J gene segment. A rearrangement counted as productive if the CDR3 had no stop codons and remained in frame with V and J, and every other rearrangement counted as non-productive. CDR3 was defined by IMGT convention, running from the second conserved V-encoded cysteine to the conserved J-encoded phenylalanine. Sequences without an unambiguous match to a single V gene segment were excluded from the earlier analysis of several hundred of the donors. In an earlier analysis of more than 500 of the donors, a V segment was called functional when productive rearrangements were above 56.7%, and segregating when the standard deviation between donors exceeded 5%. A statistical classification framework was built to diagnose cytomegalovirus status from the catalog of TCR beta chain sequences. V and J gene assignment, in a later analysis, came from comparing TCR nucleotide sequences with IMGT/GENE-DB human TR gene sequences. In a later analysis, CDR3 sequences and most-parsimonious VDJ recombination scenarios were assigned using the TCRdist pipeline. In a later analysis, each TCR beta chain was defined by its CDR3 amino acid sequence together with its V-gene family, and reads without a unique V-gene family were excluded. In a later analysis, fewer than 650 highly shared, low-generation-probability nucleotide sequences were removed to address suspected cross-contamination and a sequencing artifact. A later analysis calculated a clonal expansion index for each public chain from normalized within-repertoire ranks of inferred template counts. In a later analysis, generation probabilities were computed using a VDJ recombination model fitted to out-of-frame rearrangements, and the results were checked against IGoR. Hypergeometric tests were used in a later analysis to score TCR-TCR, TCR-HLA and TCR-CMV co-occurrence, with a repertoire-size bias correction applied to the TCR pairs. To estimate false discovery rates, a later analysis permuted the HLA or CMV assignments 20 times. In a later analysis, co-occurring TCRs were grouped using DBSCAN, with TCRdist sequence similarity added in when clustering inside HLA-allele-positive subsets. Co-occurrence clustering excluded repertoires with fewer than 30,000 or more than 120,000 public chains, plus five with anomalous nucleotide sharing. TCRdb provides this immuneACCESS table in a form limited to in-frame rearrangements. Some clones are lacking; in checked studies, under half of them reflect an unresolved V gene, and why the rest are absent is not known. V, J and clone size derive from that table, while D and trimming were established from the DNA sequence. Counted in this sample were under 200,000 clones; over 70% of them appeared once. Under 0.6% of the sample is held by the ten biggest clonotypes.

In total, roughly 670 healthy bone marrow donors made up the cohort. At the time of sampling, every cohort member was nominally healthy, though immune exposures that went unrecorded were likely present. The donor was CMV seronegative and belonged to the group of more than 300 seronegative cohort members. Each donor provided a peripheral blood sample, and peripheral blood mononuclear cells were used for TCR beta sequencing. The Qiagen DNeasy Blood Extraction Kit was used to extract genomic DNA from the blood cell samples. Looking up the germline V gene (reference sequence) yields CDR1 LNHDA and CDR2 SQIVND. The CDR3 spans 16 residues, from the cysteine through the phenylalanine. Only the CDR3 portion is preserved as DNA: 48 bases, with reading frame beginning at the first base. V ends up 0 bases short and J 2 bases short, with an unmatched junction base count of 5.

This TCR was recovered from a woman between 45 and 60 years old in good health and CMV-seronegative. The chain links TRBV19 with TRBJ1-2, with 8 bases aligning to TRBD1. The specimen was PBMCs. The CDR3 has the sequence CASSIDSRDRNYGYTF. Here is the DNA: TGTGCCAGTAGTATAGACAGCCGGGACAGGAACTATGGCTACACCTTC.